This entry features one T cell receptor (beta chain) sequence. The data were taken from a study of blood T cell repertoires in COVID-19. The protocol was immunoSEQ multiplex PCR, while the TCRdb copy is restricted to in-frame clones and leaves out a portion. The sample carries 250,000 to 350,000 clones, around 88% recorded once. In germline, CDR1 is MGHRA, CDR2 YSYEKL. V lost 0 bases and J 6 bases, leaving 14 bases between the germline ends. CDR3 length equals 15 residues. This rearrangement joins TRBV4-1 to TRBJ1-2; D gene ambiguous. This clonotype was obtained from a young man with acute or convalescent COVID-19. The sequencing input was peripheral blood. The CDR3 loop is CASSQDPRRPNGYTF. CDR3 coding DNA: TGCGCCAGCAGCCAAGATCCGAGGAGGCCTAATGGCTACACCTTC.